This T cell receptor beta chain was captured in a study of T cell responses to AZD1222 COVID-19 vaccine. Sequencing was performed with immunoSEQ multiplex PCR; in TCRdb, only in-frame clones are kept and a portion is missing. The sample has 90,000 to 130,000 clones, 89% seen once. CDR1 is LGHNA, CDR2 YSLEER, per germline. The CDR3 runs to 20 residues. V was pared by 3 bases and J by 3 bases, with 17 bases of the junction left unmatched. This sample comprised peripheral blood, obtained on day 0 of MenACWY control vaccination. This sequence originates from an adult in good health. This chain uses TRBV4-3 with TRBJ1-3; 10 bases line up with TRBD1. This CDR3 is CASSHLGDRGPGEGGNTIYF. CDR3 nucleotides: TGCGCCAGCAGCCATCTGGGGGACAGGGGACCCGGCGAGGGTGGAAACACCATATATTTT.